Listed below are T cell receptor beta chains from one sample, sequenced in a study of blood T cell repertoires in COVID-19. Clones were read by immunoSEQ multiplex PCR, and TCRdb kept only the in-frame ones, dropping some. Among 350,000 to 450,000 clones listed, about 90% were seen once. Sequences were obtained from PBMCs or T cells enriched from blood (not recorded which). The receptors derive from a man aged 35-49 years in a cohort exposed to, infected with or recovered from COVID-19 (not recorded which). CDR3s include the opening cysteine and the closing phenylalanine or tryptophan. Each record gives: CDR3 protein, CDR3 DNA, V gene, D gene, clone size, J gene. A D gene is named only where the DNA matches it firmly. The listing skips clone size in some rows; elsewhere it reads once, few, many or a size class.

cdr3_aa: CASSSTRPVNNEQFF; cdr3_nt: TGTGCCAGCAGTTCGACTAGGCCAGTCAACAATGAGCAGTTCTTC; v_call: TRBV27; d_call: NA; clone_size: NA; j_call: TRBJ2-1
cdr3_aa: CASSRHRDRGSYEQYF; cdr3_nt: TGTGCCAGCAGCCGGCACCGGGACAGGGGTTCCTACGAGCAGTACTTC; v_call: TRBV3-1/TRBV3-2; d_call: TRBD1; clone_size: once; j_call: TRBJ2-7
cdr3_aa: CAISNRDNSYEQYF; cdr3_nt: TGTGCCATCAGCAACCGGGACAACTCCTACGAGCAGTACTTC; v_call: TRBV10-3; d_call: NA; clone_size: NA; j_call: TRBJ2-7
cdr3_aa: CASSAMSNYGYTF; cdr3_nt: TGTGCCAGCAGTGCCATGTCTAACTATGGCTACACCTTC; v_call: TRBV2; d_call: NA; clone_size: NA; j_call: TRBJ1-2
cdr3_aa: CASKGSYEQYF; cdr3_nt: TGTGCCAGCAAGGGGTCCTACGAGCAGTACTTC; v_call: TRBV2; d_call: NA; clone_size: NA; j_call: TRBJ2-7
cdr3_aa: CASSTGTTNYGYTF; cdr3_nt: TGTGCCAGCTCAACCGGGACAACTAACTATGGCTACACCTTC; v_call: TRBV18; d_call: NA; clone_size: NA; j_call: TRBJ1-2
cdr3_aa: CASVAGLYTF; cdr3_nt: TGTGCCAGCGTGGCAGGGCTGTACACCTTC; v_call: TRBV2; d_call: NA; clone_size: NA; j_call: TRBJ1-2
cdr3_aa: CASGLDGLGFF; cdr3_nt: TGTGCTAGTGGTTTGGACGGGTTGGGGTTCTTC; v_call: TRBV12-5; d_call: NA; clone_size: few; j_call: TRBJ2-1
cdr3_aa: CASRALQGGGEKLFF; cdr3_nt: TGTGCCAGCAGGGCCTTACAGGGGGGGGGTGAAAAACTGTTTTTT; v_call: TRBV27; d_call: TRBD1; clone_size: NA; j_call: TRBJ1-4
cdr3_aa: CASRRGTGALDGYTF; cdr3_nt: TGCGCCAGCCGAAGGGGGACAGGGGCACTGGACGGCTACACCTTC; v_call: TRBV5-1; d_call: TRBD1; clone_size: NA; j_call: TRBJ1-2
cdr3_aa: CASSFFGDTQYF; cdr3_nt: TGTGCCAGCAGCTTCTTCGGAGATACGCAGTATTTT; v_call: TRBV7-3; d_call: NA; clone_size: NA; j_call: TRBJ2-3
cdr3_aa: CASMRGGGVPQETQYF; cdr3_nt: TGTGCCAGCATGCGTGGCGGAGGGGTTCCCCAAGAGACCCAGTACTTC; v_call: TRBV28; d_call: NA; clone_size: NA; j_call: TRBJ2-5
cdr3_aa: CASSLTGTGGVYGYTF; cdr3_nt: TGTGCCAGTAGTCTCACCGGGACAGGGGGCGTCTATGGCTACACCTTC; v_call: TRBV19; d_call: TRBD1; clone_size: NA; j_call: TRBJ1-2
cdr3_aa: CAWSDRVAYEQYF; cdr3_nt: TGTGCCTGGAGTGACAGGGTGGCCTACGAGCAGTACTTC; v_call: TRBV30; d_call: NA; clone_size: NA; j_call: TRBJ2-7
cdr3_aa: CASSQAQGDSPLHF; cdr3_nt: TGTGCCAGCAGCCAAGCACAGGGGGATTCACCCCTCCACTTT; v_call: TRBV4-2; d_call: TRBD1; clone_size: NA; j_call: TRBJ1-6
cdr3_aa: CASSQGSGTTNTGELFF; cdr3_nt: TGTGCCAGCAGCCAAGGGTCAGGGACAACGAACACCGGGGAGCTGTTTTTT; v_call: TRBV3-1/TRBV3-2; d_call: NA; clone_size: NA; j_call: TRBJ2-2
cdr3_aa: CASSLLLAGGFTDTQYF; cdr3_nt: TGTGCCAGCAGCTTGTTGTTAGCGGGAGGATTCACAGATACGCAGTATTTT; v_call: TRBV5-4; d_call: TRBD2; clone_size: NA; j_call: TRBJ2-3
cdr3_aa: CASSLQGGYEQYF; cdr3_nt: TGCGCCAGCAGTTTGCAGGGAGGCTACGAGCAGTACTTC; v_call: TRBV10-1; d_call: NA; clone_size: NA; j_call: TRBJ2-7
cdr3_aa: CATGGPYNEQFF; cdr3_nt: TGTGCCACCGGGGGTCCCTACAATGAGCAGTTCTTC; v_call: TRBV27; d_call: NA; clone_size: NA; j_call: TRBJ2-1
cdr3_aa: CASSLEGPVPSSGNTIYF; cdr3_nt: TGTGCCAGCAGTTTAGAGGGCCCAGTCCCCAGCTCTGGAAACACCATATATTTT; v_call: TRBV28; d_call: NA; clone_size: NA; j_call: TRBJ1-3
cdr3_aa: CASSLSSDRGTDTQYF; cdr3_nt: TGCGCCAGCAGCCTATCATCAGACAGGGGCACAGATACGCAGTATTTT; v_call: TRBV5-1; d_call: TRBD1; clone_size: NA; j_call: TRBJ2-3
cdr3_aa: CASSIGSVAGAEAFF; cdr3_nt: TGTGCCAGTAGTATAGGATCAGTGGCGGGGGCTGAAGCTTTCTTT; v_call: TRBV19; d_call: NA; clone_size: NA; j_call: TRBJ1-1
cdr3_aa: CASSPTDRGRVLTF; cdr3_nt: TGTGCCAGCAGCCCCACGGACAGGGGTAGGGTCCTGACTTTC; v_call: TRBV7-3; d_call: TRBD1; clone_size: NA; j_call: TRBJ2-6
cdr3_aa: CASSYSRTSDEQYF; cdr3_nt: TGTGCCAGCAGTTACTCGAGGACTAGCGACGAGCAGTACTTC; v_call: TRBV6-5; d_call: TRBD2; clone_size: NA; j_call: TRBJ2-7
cdr3_aa: CASSHRPGTGRTGELFF; cdr3_nt: TGTGCCAGCAGTCACCGCCCCGGGACAGGGAGGACCGGGGAGCTGTTTTTT; v_call: TRBV28; d_call: TRBD1; clone_size: once; j_call: TRBJ2-2